This paragraph reports one T cell receptor (beta chain). The germline CDR1 and CDR2 sequences are SGHDT and YYEEEE. After removal of 2 bases from V and 3 bases from J, the junction contained 6 bases not matched to a gene. The CDR3 runs to 15 residues. The sample originates from a study of control samples from healthy donors and cancer patients. This table comes from immunoSEQ multiplex PCR, and its TCRdb copy is limited to in-frame clones, with some not included. In the table there are about 160,000 clones, about 94% of which are singletons. Sequenced input: blood. The genes are TRBV5-6 and TRBJ2-7; 9 bases map to TRBD1. The TCR sequence derives from a woman aged 35 to 49 in good health. CDR3 residues: CASSFILTGGYEQYF. For the CDR3, the DNA is TGTGCCAGCAGCTTTATATTGACAGGGGGCTACGAGCAGTACTTC.